The 6 T cell receptor beta chains below all came from one sample that was sequenced in a study of lymphopenia after photon versus proton radiotherapy. Data came from immunoSEQ multiplex PCR; TCRdb stores just in-frame clones and leaves some out. The data hold 20,000 to 25,000 clones, with 85% observed a single time. The sample consisted of peripheral blood, taken from a patient treated with photon-based radiotherapy. The source is a man between 60 and 70 years old with pancreatic cancer.

The chain has TRBV11-2 and TRBJ2-3; D is perhaps TRBD2 (7 bases). This CDR3 is 15 amino acids long. Germline V gene lookup returns CDR1 SGHAT and CDR2 FQNNGV. The V end was cut by 3 bases, the J end by 3 bases, with 13 bases between. CDR3 nucleotides: TGTGCCAGCAGCTTCACCGGGGGGCCGACAGATACGCAGTATTTT. Translated, it gives CASSFTGGPTDTQYF.

The rearrangement uses TRBV9 and TRBJ1-1, with 11 bases matching TRBD1. The germline gives CDR1 SGDLS, CDR2 YYNGEE. After removal of 0 bases from V and 6 bases from J, the junction contained 7 bases not matched to a gene. This CDR3 spans 16 amino acids. The CDR3 is CASSVVGTGGDPEAFF. The CDR3, as DNA: TGTGCCAGCAGCGTAGTGGGGACAGGGGGTGATCCTGAAGCTTTCTTT.

This chain connects TRBV7-2 to TRBJ1-2, with D possibly TRBD1 on 5 matching bases. This CDR3 contains 13 residues. Germline V gene sequence: CDR1 SGHTA, CDR2 FQGNSA. The V end was cut by 5 bases, the J end by 1 base, with 8 bases between. CDR3 region: CASSPTVNYGYTF. CDR3 DNA sequence: TGTGCCAGCAGCCCGACAGTTAACTATGGCTACACCTTC.

The chain couples TRBV7-8 to TRBJ1-2, with a tentative D call TRBD1 (5 bases). The CDR3 is 14 residues long. CDR1 SGHVS and CDR2 FQNEAQ come from the germline V gene. Trimming pared 5 bases from V and 2 bases from J, leaving 12 bases between. CDR3 loop: CASSNRRDNYGYTF. DNA of the CDR3: TGTGCCAGCAGCAACAGGCGGGACAACTATGGCTACACCTTC.

The gene calls are TRBV4-3 and TRBJ2-6; D is unresolved. The V end was cut by 1 base, the J end by 0 bases, with 10 bases between. The CDR3 covers 17 residues. Germline CDR1 is LGHNA and CDR2 is YSLEER. The CDR3 reads CASSQGFQISGANVLTF. The CDR3 DNA is TGCGCCAGCAGCCAAGGTTTTCAGATCTCTGGGGCCAACGTCCTGACTTTC.

The chain couples TRBV4-3 to TRBJ2-1; 8 positions agree with TRBD2. Germline-derived CDR1 and CDR2 are LGHNA and YSLEER. This CDR3 contains 16 residues. Losses at the gene ends were 5 bases for V and 4 bases for J; bases not matched to a gene: 10. The CDR3 loop is CASSSMRGAKYNEQFF. The CDR3 DNA sequence: TGCGCCAGCAGCTCGATGCGGGGGGCCAAATACAATGAGCAGTTCTTC.